The 26 T cell receptor beta chains below all came from one sample that was sequenced in a study of T cells in Graves' hyperthyroidism and ophthalmopathy (dated by TCRdb to between 2018 and 2021). The protocol used for the library was multiplex PCR. Sequencing took place on an Illumina HiSeq 2000. The TCR beta CDR3 regions were amplified from RNA transcripts. The first round of RT-PCR for the TCR CDR3 was performed with the HTBI primer set and the Qiagen OneStep RT-PCR kit. TCRdb reprocessed the public reads (quality trimming at Q25 with fastp, clone calling with MiXCR) and kept in-frame beta chains. When rows share a CDR3 protein, they turn into one entry using the most common DNA and genes. For this sample the table gives some 460,000 distinct CDR3 sequences, of which 15% to 19% were detected only once. Roughly 7.7% of the sample is held by the ten biggest clonotypes. The sequenced sample was blood. These receptors were taken from a woman between 18 and 30 years old with Graves' hyperthyroidism.

This clonotype has ten or more counts. The chain is built from TRBV4-1 and TRBJ2-2; 7 bases line up with TRBD2. V shed 6 bases and J 0 bases; nucleotides not matched to a gene: 10. The germline V gene encodes CDR1 MGHRA and CDR2 YSYEKL. CDR3 length: 17 amino acids. This chain's CDR3 is CASRVSLAEANTGELFF. The CDR3 region has the DNA TGCGCCAGCAGAGTCTCCCTAGCGGAGGCGAACACCGGGGAGCTGTTTTTT.

This clonotype was seen at least ten times. The CDR3 nucleotides read TGTGCCAGCAGTTTCGTGGGGTTCCCCCCGTCGGAGCAGTACTTC. It specifies CASSFVGFPPSEQYF. This chain connects TRBV27 to TRBJ2-7; D gene unclear. Germline CDR1 reads MNHEY; CDR2 reads SMNVEV (reference sequence). The V end was cut by 3 bases, the J end by 7 bases, with 19 bases between. The CDR3 covers 15 residues.

At least ten counts were recorded for this clonotype. The rearrangement links TRBV20-1 to TRBJ1-2; weak D call: TRBD1 (5 bases). The germline CDR1 and CDR2 sequences are DFQATT and SNEGSKA (reference sequence). The CDR3 loop spans 12 amino acids. Deletions cut 1 base from V and 8 bases from J, with 11 bases between. The CDR3 DNA sequence: TGCAGTGCTAGAGCGGTCAGGGAAGGCTACACCTTC. It yields the protein CSARAVREGYTF.

This clonotype has at least ten counts. The chain carries TRBV11-1 and TRBJ2-2, with D possibly TRBD2 on 5 matching bases. V dropped 5 bases and J dropped 3 bases, with 13 bases sitting between them. The CDR3 length is 15 residues. Germline V CDR1 and CDR2: SGHAT, FQDESV (reference sequence). The CDR3 loop reads CASSKSGWDTGELFF. CDR3 coding DNA: TGTGCCAGCAGCAAGAGCGGTTGGGACACCGGGGAGCTGTTTTTT.

This clonotype was detected a few times. The chain links TRBV9 to TRBJ2-3, with 9 bases matching TRBD1. V was pared by 4 bases and J by 2 bases, with 8 bases of the junction left unmatched. This CDR3 is built from 16 residues. Germline CDR1 SGDLS, CDR2 YYNGEE. Written as DNA, the CDR3 is TGTGCCAGCAGCCCCTTGGGACAGGGAAACACAGATACGCAGTATTTT. It is translated as CASSPLGQGNTDTQYF.

The chain has TRBV5-6 and TRBJ1-3, with D tentatively TRBD1 (6 bases). CDR3 length: 16 residues. Germline CDR1 and CDR2: SGHDT and YYEEEE. The DNA for the CDR3 is TGTGCAAGCCAGGGGAAAGGCCCTCTCTCTGGAAACACCATATATTTT. This gives the protein CASQGKGPLSGNTIYF. The variable domain in full, completed from reference TRBV5-6 and TRBJ1-3, reads DAGVTQSPTHLIKTRGQQVTLRCSPKSGHDTVSWYQQALGQGPQFIFQYYEEEERQRGNFPDRFSGHQFPNYSSELNVNALLLGDSALYLCASQGKGPLSGNTIYFGEGSWLTVV.

In its sample, this clonotype was seen many times. The V and J genes are TRBV7-9 and TRBJ2-1; a weak D match, TRBD2 (7 bases). V was cut by 5 bases and J by 0 bases, with 14 bases left in between. There are 16 residues in the CDR3. Germline V gene sequence: CDR1 SEHNR, CDR2 FQNEAQ (reference sequence). Here the CDR3 DNA reads TGTGCCAGCAGCCCCCCCGGGGGGCACTCCTACAATGAGCAGTTCTTC. Residues: CASSPPGGHSYNEQFF.

This clonotype was picked up a small number of times. This sequence joins TRBV12-3 or TRBV12-4 and TRBJ1-2; TRBD1 is a possible D gene (6 bases). This CDR3 spans 13 amino acids. Trimming left V 6 bases short and J 7 bases short, with 15 bases between. The CDR3 bases are TGTGCCAGCAGCCCTGGGGGGGGCTCTGGCTACACCTTC. This sequence encodes CASSPGGGSGYTF.

This clonotype has ten or more counts. V and J are TRBV2 and TRBJ2-7; D possibly matches TRBD1 or TRBD2 (7 bases each). Germline lookup yields CDR1 SNHLY and CDR2 FYNNEI. V dropped 9 bases and J dropped 4 bases, with 16 bases sitting between them. CDR3 length: 13 residues. The CDR3: CARGGDRLYEQYF. The DNA of the CDR3 is TGTGCCAGGGGAGGGGACAGACTTTACGAGCAGTACTTC.

This clonotype was seen ten or more times. The chain employs TRBV27 and TRBJ2-1, with D possibly being TRBD2 (6 bases). This CDR3 has 16 residues. CDR1 is MNHEY, CDR2 SMNVEV, per germline (reference sequence). Trimming took off 2 bases at V and 1 base at J, with 12 bases between the two ends. The CDR3, as DNA: TGTGCCAGCAGTTTAGGGCTAGCGTATTCCTACAATGAGCAGTTCTTC. Translated, it gives CASSLGLAYSYNEQFF.

In this sample, this clonotype turned up many times. The chain combines TRBV19 with TRBJ1-1, with D unclear. Trimming took 7 bases from V and 1 from J, leaving 13 bases between them. The CDR3 contains 14 residues. Per the germline V gene, CDR1 is LNHDA and CDR2 is SQIVND (reference sequence). The CDR3 nucleotides are TGTGCCAGTAACGGGGAGAGGCCGAACACTGAAGCTTTCTTT. Protein sequence: CASNGERPNTEAFF.

On this clonotype itself: A much larger clone differs from this one at a single base, so this may be a read error. The V and J genes are TRBV5-1 and TRBJ2-1; D uncertain. The CDR3 extends over 17 amino acids. The germline V and J ends were trimmed by 6 bases and 5 bases, with 24 bases remaining between them. Germline-derived CDR1 and CDR2 are SGHRS and YFSETQ. The CDR3 here is CASTDTDSGESHNEQFF. DNA for the CDR3: TGCGCCAGCACCGATACCGACTCTGGGGAATCCCACAATGAGCAGTTCTTC.

This clonotype has just a few counts. Mismatch with germline at one junction end may stem from a read error. The genes are TRBV13 and TRBJ1-2; TRBD1 matches 8 bases. The V gene's germline CDR1 is PRHDT and CDR2 FYEKMQ (reference sequence). This CDR3 has 15 residues. Written as DNA, the CDR3 is TGTACCAGCAGCTTTTCGGACAGGGACGGCAACGGCTACACCTTC. Protein product: CTSSFSDRDGNGYTF.

This clonotype was detected a few times. V usage is TRBV6-2 or TRBV6-3 and J usage is TRBJ2-7, with D tentatively TRBD2 (5 bases). The CDR3 totals 11 residues. The germline V and J ends were trimmed by 8 bases and 3 bases, with 8 bases remaining between them. Germline CDR1 reads MNHEY; CDR2 reads SVGEGT. CDR3 loop: CASGSLYEQYF. The CDR3 DNA reads TGTGCCAGCGGGAGTCTCTACGAGCAGTACTTC.

In this sample, this clonotype turned up many times. V usage is TRBV28 and J usage is TRBJ2-7; D possibly corresponds to TRBD1 (6 bases). Trimming left V 5 bases short and J 5 bases short, with 19 bases between. In germline, CDR1 is MDHEN, CDR2 SYDVKM. This CDR3 region has 15 residues. CDR3 sequence: CASSPPGAGSHEQYF. The CDR3 DNA is TGTGCCAGCAGTCCCCCAGGGGCTGGGAGTCACGAGCAGTACTTC.

This clonotype was detected many times. The CDR3 DNA reads as TGTGCCATCAGCCGGGACAGGGAATACGAGCAGTACTTC. Protein: CAISRDREYEQYF. The chain recombines TRBV10-3 with TRBJ2-7; TRBD1 matches at 9 bases. The CDR3 is made up of 13 amino acids. After removal of 6 bases from V and 4 bases from J, the junction contained 4 bases not matched to a gene. CDR1 and CDR2 from the germline V gene are ENHRY and SYGVKD.

This clonotype was seen only a few times. The chain has TRBV3-1 and TRBJ2-2; D not certain. Trimming removed 7 bases from V and 0 bases from J, with 6 bases in between. Germline V CDR1 and CDR2: LGHDT, YNNKEL (reference sequence). CDR3 length: 13 residues. This CDR3 is CASTLSNTGELFF. The CDR3 DNA sequence: TGTGCCAGCACCCTTTCGAACACCGGGGAGCTGTTTTTT.

This chain connects TRBV5-8 to TRBJ2-5, with D perhaps matching TRBD1 (5 bases). Between the trimmed V and J ends, which lost 4 bases and 4 bases, there was a span of 14 bases. Germline V CDR1 and CDR2: SGHTS, YDEGEE. The CDR3 totals 14 residues. CDR3 nucleotides: TGTGCCAGCAGCCCCAAATCAGGGTTAGAGACCCAGTACTTC. Translated, it gives CASSPKSGLETQYF.

At least ten counts were recorded for this clonotype. The chain carries TRBV20-1 and TRBJ2-7; 7 positions match TRBD1. The CDR3 sequence is 13 residues long. Germline loops: CDR1 DFQATT, CDR2 SNEGSKA (reference sequence). The CDR3 coding sequence is TGCAGCTTCCGGGACAGCAACTCCTACGAGCAGTACTTC. Its translation: CSFRDSNSYEQYF.

There are many counts of this clonotype. V and J are TRBV15 and TRBJ2-1; D remains ambiguous. Germline V lookup: CDR1 LNHNV, CDR2 YYDKDF (reference sequence). There are 15 residues in the CDR3. V was clipped by 0 bases and J by 2 bases, with 8 bases between them. In nucleotides, the CDR3 is TGTGCCACCAGCAGAGATACGGGTACCTACAATGAGCAGTTCTTC. This codes for CATSRDTGTYNEQFF. Supplemented by reference TRBV15 and TRBJ2-1, the full variable domain reads DAMVIQNPRYQVTQFGKPVTLSCSQTLNHNVMYWYQQKSSQAPKLLFHYYDKDFNNEADTPDNFQSRRPNTSFCFLDIRSPGLGDTAMYLCATSRDTGTYNEQFFGPGTRLTVL.

This clonotype was recorded at least ten times. This rearrangement joins TRBV11-2 to TRBJ1-1; D is unclear. Trimming stripped 0 bases from V and 0 bases from J, with 8 bases between. Germline CDR1 SGHAT, CDR2 FQNNGV. CDR3 length equals 15 residues. Here the CDR3 DNA reads TGTGCCAGCAGCTTAGAACAGATACTGAACACTGAAGCTTTCTTT. As protein: CASSLEQILNTEAFF.

Regarding this clonotype: A much larger clone sits a single nucleotide away, making a read error possible. V is TRBV3-1 and J is TRBJ2-6; the D is unclear. This CDR3 contains 13 residues. The ends were cut back, 1 base at V and 3 bases at J, with 1 base in the middle. CDR1 is LGHDT, CDR2 YNNKEL, per germline (reference sequence). The CDR3 bases are TGTGCCAGCAGCCAAGGTGGGGCCAACGTCCTGACTTTC. Amino acid sequence: CASSQGGANVLTF.

This clonotype has a count of ten or more. The V and J genes are TRBV7-9 and TRBJ2-1; D is perhaps TRBD2 (6 bases). The CDR3 consists of 16 residues. V was cut by 6 bases and J by 2 bases, with 17 bases left in between. Germline CDR1 reads SEHNR; CDR2 reads FQNEAQ (reference sequence). The CDR3: CASSLRGSGPYNEQFF. CDR3 bases: TGTGCCAGCAGTCTACGGGGGAGCGGACCCTACAATGAGCAGTTCTTC.

This clonotype was seen repeatedly, ten times or more. The CDR3 is CASSFPDRDEKLFF. The DNA for the CDR3 is TGTGCCAGCAGCTTCCCTGACAGGGATGAAAAACTGTTTTTT. The chain uses TRBV7-9 and TRBJ1-4; 7 bases line up with TRBD1. The germline gives CDR1 SEHNR, CDR2 FQNEAQ (reference sequence). The CDR3 is made up of 14 amino acids. After removal of 3 bases from V and 6 bases from J, the junction contained 4 bases not matched to a gene. Full variable domain (missing parts from reference TRBV7-9 and TRBJ1-4): DTGVSQNPRHKITKRGQNVTFRCDPISEHNRLYWYRQTLGQGPEFLTYFQNEAQLEKSRLLSDRFSAERPKGSFSTLEIQRTEQGDSAMYLCASSFPDRDEKLFFGSGTQLSVL.

This chain connects TRBV5-4 to TRBJ1-1; D may be TRBD1 (5 bases). The germline CDR1 and CDR2 sequences are SGHNT and YYREEE (reference sequence). This CDR3 is 16 amino acids long. With 4 bases removed from V and 1 base from J, the gap between germline ends came to 17 bases. This CDR3 reads CASSPGEQARNTEAFF. The CDR3 DNA is TGTGCCAGCAGCCCGGGGGAGCAGGCAAGGAACACTGAAGCTTTCTTT. The variable domain in full, with the rest retrieved from reference TRBV5-4 and TRBJ1-1, is ETGVTQSPTHLIKTRGQQVTLRCSSQSGHNTVSWYQQALGQGPQFIFQYYREEENGRGNFPPRFSGLQFPNYSSELNVNALELDDSALYLCASSPGEQARNTEAFFGQGTRLTVV.

This clonotype was counted ten times or more. The V call is TRBV20-1, the J call TRBJ1-1, with a tentative D call TRBD1 (5 bases). V was clipped by 4 bases and J by 5 bases, with 14 bases between them. Germline V CDR1 and CDR2: DFQATT, SNEGSKA (reference sequence). The length of the CDR3 is 13 residues. This chain's CDR3 is CSANGARETEAFF. DNA for the CDR3: TGCAGTGCTAATGGGGCGAGGGAAACTGAAGCTTTCTTT.